The clone carrying this T cell receptor (beta chain) occurred a few times. In TCRdb, the 5' RACE reads were re-called with MiXCR into one record per CDR3 protein. Among 200,000 to 250,000 distinct CDR3 sequences listed, roughly a tenth were seen once. Per germline, CDR1 DFQATT and CDR2 SNEGSKA (reference sequence). The CDR3 has 13 residues. J was trimmed by 3 bases and V by 5 bases; bases with no gene match: 5. This specimen comes from a study of T-cell memory formation after mild COVID-19. About the study: Each donor largely had its own TCR clusters.

The chain combines TRBV20-1 with TRBJ1-1; TRBD1 aligns across 8 bases. The specimen was PBMCs or a T cell subset sorted from them (not recorded which). The clonotype was recovered from a man younger than 30 who had mild COVID-19 (a few samples of this study predate the infection). Cell type and time point are not known. Written as DNA, the CDR3 is TGCAGTGCTGTCAGGGGGCTCGACACTGAAGCTTTCTTT. Its protein is CSAVRGLDTEAFF.